These 24 T cell receptor beta chains were sequenced from one sample in a study of T cell responses to AZD1222 COVID-19 vaccine. Measured with immunoSEQ multiplex PCR; TCRdb has only the in-frame clones, and not every one. The table lists 15,000 to 20,000 clones, 75% to 85% of them singletons. The sequencing used peripheral blood, collected 28 days after the second AZD1222 dose. Receptors were obtained from an adult who received the AZD1222 COVID-19 vaccine.

The CDR3 protein is CASSQGYSTSTDEQYF. DNA for the CDR3: TGCGCCAGCAGCCAAGGCTATTCGACTAGCACCGACGAGCAGTACTTC. The genes are TRBV4-3 and TRBJ2-7, with 7 positions matching TRBD2. From germline, CDR1 is LGHNA and CDR2 YSLEER. CDR3 length equals 16 residues. With V trimmed by 1 base and J by 5 bases, 11 bases remained unmatched.

This chain joins TRBV3-1 (or the pseudogene TRBV3-2) and TRBJ2-5; D possibly corresponds to TRBD1 (5 bases). V was shortened by 1 base and J by 2 bases, with 14 bases between the two germline ends. The CDR3 covers 16 residues. The germline gives CDR1 LGHDT, CDR2 YNNKEL (reference sequence). CDR3: CASSQVQAVIQETQYF. DNA for the CDR3: TGTGCCAGCAGCCAAGTACAGGCCGTCATACAAGAGACCCAGTACTTC.

The chain combines TRBV4-3 with TRBJ2-1; 9 bases map to TRBD2. CDR3 length: 18 residues. V dropped 2 bases and J dropped 5; count of bases not matched to a gene: 13. Germline CDR1 is LGHNA and CDR2 is YSLEER. The CDR3 DNA sequence: TGCGCCAGCAGCCAAACGGTAGCGGGGGCCGCTGGGGACAATGAGCAGTTCTTC. Translated: CASSQTVAGAAGDNEQFF.

The J gene is TRBJ1-1, the V gene TRBV12-3 or TRBV12-4; D is unresolved. This CDR3 contains 13 residues. Trimming cost V 2 bases and J 1 base, with 5 bases left between them. DNA of the CDR3: TGTGCCAGCAGTTTAACAAGGAACACTGAAGCTTTCTTT. Its translation is CASSLTRNTEAFF.

This chain joins TRBV2 and TRBJ1-1; tentatively, D is TRBD1 (5 bases). The CDR3 spans 14 residues. CDR1 and CDR2 from the germline V gene are SNHLY and FYNNEI. The V gene lost 4 bases and the J gene lost 3 bases, with 12 bases spanning the gap. CDR3 amino acids: CASSGFRDDTEAFF. The CDR3 bases are TGTGCCAGCAGTGGTTTCAGGGATGACACTGAAGCTTTCTTT.

This rearrangement joins TRBV4-1 to TRBJ1-5; D call uncertain. CDR3 length equals 17 residues. The V end was cut by 0 bases, the J end by 4 bases, with 16 bases between. CDR1 and CDR2 (germline): MGHRA, YSYEKL. Here the CDR3 DNA reads TGCGCCAGCAGCCAAGAAGGGCCTCCTAGGGTTAATCAGCCCCAGCATTTT. It specifies CASSQEGPPRVNQPQHF.

The rearrangement links TRBV18 to TRBJ1-5; the match to TRBD1 covers 9 bases. V was clipped by 6 bases and J by 3 bases; unmatched bases: 6. Germline CDR1 KGHSH, CDR2 LQKENI. CDR3 size: 15 residues. The CDR3 loop reads CASSPGQGNNQPQHF. The CDR3, as DNA: TGTGCCAGCTCGCCGGGACAGGGTAACAATCAGCCCCAGCATTTT.

This sequence joins TRBV24-1 and TRBJ2-2, with a weak D call TRBD1 (6 bases). The V end lost 3 bases, the J end lost 4 bases, and 8 bases lay between the germline ends. Germline assignment: CDR1 KGHDR and CDR2 SFDVKD. The CDR3 runs 14 residues. The CDR3 loop reads CATSDHRATGELFF. The CDR3 DNA follows: TGTGCCACCAGTGATCACAGGGCCACCGGGGAGCTGTTTTTT.

This chain uses TRBV2 with TRBJ2-1; no definite D call. Trimming removed 6 bases from V and 7 bases from J, with 7 bases in between. This CDR3 spans 11 amino acids. Germline V CDR1 and CDR2: SNHLY, FYNNEI. CDR3 protein: CASSRANEQFF. The DNA for the CDR3 is TGTGCCAGCAGCAGAGCGAATGAGCAGTTCTTC.

The chain is built from TRBV7-2 and TRBJ1-2; possibly TRBD1 for D (6 bases). The CDR3 runs to 15 residues. Germline lookup yields CDR1 SGHTA and CDR2 FQGNSA. With 4 bases removed from V and 6 bases from J, the gap between germline ends came to 18 bases. The chain's CDR3 is CASSSTGLNLDGYTF. Written as DNA, the CDR3 is TGTGCCAGCAGCTCCACAGGGTTGAACCTTGATGGCTACACCTTC.

This sequence joins TRBV7-9 and TRBJ1-2, with unresolved D. This CDR3 region has 15 residues. Trimming took off 5 bases at V and 4 bases at J, with 17 bases between the two ends. Germline CDR1 reads SEHNR; CDR2 reads FQNEAQ (reference sequence). The CDR3 spells CASSPDPGGPYGYTF. CDR3 DNA sequence: TGTGCCAGCAGCCCTGACCCAGGTGGACCCTATGGCTACACCTTC.

This clone was seen just once. The J gene is TRBJ2-7, the V gene TRBV7-2; D unclear. CDR1 and CDR2 from the germline V gene are SGHTA and FQGNSA. This CDR3 comprises 14 residues. Trimming removed 1 base from V and 5 bases from J, with 12 bases in between. The DNA of the CDR3 is TGTGCCAGCAGCTTAGGGCAGTCTTGGGACGAGCAGTACTTC. Amino acids: CASSLGQSWDEQYF.

V usage is TRBV7-9 and J usage is TRBJ2-1; D uncertain. The germline V gene encodes CDR1 SEHNR and CDR2 FQNEAQ (reference sequence). V was clipped by 4 bases and J by 2 bases, with 9 bases between them. The CDR3 runs 14 residues. The CDR3 here is CASSSQTPYNEQFF. In DNA form, the CDR3 reads TGTGCCAGCAGCTCCCAGACACCCTACAATGAGCAGTTCTTC.

This clone was seen only once. This sequence joins TRBV21-1 and TRBJ1-6. TRBV21-1 is listed as a pseudogene. The CDR3 is 15 amino acids. The chain's CDR3 is CASSKGGGRCSPLHF. The CDR3 DNA sequence: TGTGCCAGCAGCAAAGGTGGGGGGCGTTGTTCACCCCTCCACTTT.

The V gene is TRBV3-1 (or the pseudogene TRBV3-2), the J gene TRBJ2-7; 10 bases fit TRBD2. CDR3 size: 19 residues. V was clipped by 1 base and J by 1 base; unmatched bases: 13. The germline V gene encodes CDR1 LGHDT and CDR2 YNNKEL (reference sequence). CDR3 sequence reads: CASSQAAGKTSGMSYEQYF. The CDR3 DNA follows: TGTGCCAGCAGCCAAGCGGCAGGTAAAACTAGCGGGATGTCCTACGAGCAGTACTTC.

The chain carries TRBV9 and TRBJ2-7; 11 bases are shared with TRBD2. Trimming cost V 3 bases and J 6 bases; bases outside gene matches: 14. Germline V gene lookup returns CDR1 SGDLS and CDR2 YYNGEE. The CDR3 is made up of 17 amino acids. CDR3 coding DNA: TGTGCCAGCAGCGCCTCCCCAGAGACCGGGACTAGCGGCGAGCAGTACTTC. Residues: CASSASPETGTSGEQYF.

The gene calls are TRBV29-1 and TRBJ2-7, with D unresolved. Germline V lookup: CDR1 SQVTM, CDR2 ANQGSEA. This CDR3 is built from 12 residues. V was shortened by 7 bases and J by 3 bases, with 13 bases between the two germline ends. The CDR3 here is CSAGFHDYEQYF. The CDR3 DNA reads TGCAGCGCCGGTTTTCACGACTACGAGCAGTACTTC.

The V gene is TRBV5-6, the J gene TRBJ1-3, with D perhaps TRBD1 (6 bases). Germline lookup yields CDR1 SGHDT and CDR2 YYEEEE. V lost 0 bases and J lost 2, with 12 bases in between. The CDR3 covers 16 residues. CDR3: CASSLAGTTTGNTIYF. CDR3 bases: TGTGCCAGCAGCTTGGCCGGGACAACAACTGGAAACACCATATATTTT.

The CDR3 spells CASSWRAGHNEKLFF. CDR3 DNA sequence: TGTGCCAGCAGCTGGCGGGCCGGCCATAATGAAAAACTGTTTTTT. This chain uses TRBV7-2 with TRBJ1-4; D not resolved. V shed 4 bases and J shed 4 bases, with 13 bases lying between them. Germline CDR1 is SGHTA and CDR2 is FQGNSA. This CDR3 spans 15 amino acids.

The J gene is TRBJ2-7, the V gene TRBV5-1; D not certain. V was shortened by 5 bases and J by 4 bases, with 19 bases between the two germline ends. The CDR3 is made up of 15 amino acids. Germline V lookup: CDR1 SGHRS, CDR2 YFSETQ. The CDR3 is CASRPTSDARYEQYF. In DNA form, the CDR3 reads TGCGCCAGCAGGCCGACCTCGGACGCCCGGTACGAGCAGTACTTC. The full variable domain, rest sourced from reference TRBV5-1 and TRBJ2-7, is KAGVTQTPRYLIKTRGQQVTLSCSPISGHRSVSWYQQTPGQGLQFLFEYFSETQRNKGNFPGRFSGRQFSNSRSEMNVSTLELGDSALYLCASRPTSDARYEQYFGPGTRLTVT.

The chain has TRBV5-4 and TRBJ2-1; D might be TRBD2 (5 bases). This CDR3 is built from 15 residues. The ends were cut back, 0 bases at V and 6 bases at J, with 13 bases in the middle. The germline gives CDR1 SGHNT, CDR2 YYREEE (reference sequence). The CDR3 DNA sequence: TGTGCCAGCAGCTTGGCGGCTACTAGGATCAATGAGCAGTTCTTC. Amino acids: CASSLAATRINEQFF.

The chain combines TRBV7-2 with TRBJ2-1; no firm D call. Per the germline V gene, CDR1 is SGHTA and CDR2 is FQGNSA. V was pared by 2 bases and J by 6 bases, with 8 bases between. This CDR3 comprises 13 residues. The CDR3 sequence is CASSLLVPNEQFF. DNA for the CDR3: TGTGCCAGCAGCTTATTAGTGCCCAATGAGCAGTTCTTC.

The chain has TRBV21-1 and TRBJ2-7; TRBD2 is taken as the D call from the table, unchecked against the DNA. TRBV21-1 is a pseudogene locus. The CDR3 consists of 15 residues. The CDR3 reads CASRSGLAGDDEQYF. The CDR3 DNA follows: TGTGCCAGCAGGTCGGGACTAGCGGGAGATGACGAGCAGTACTTC.

This chain links TRBV18 with TRBJ2-3, with D unresolved. Germline V gene lookup returns CDR1 KGHSH and CDR2 LQKENI. V was shortened by 0 bases and J by 6 bases, with 7 bases between the two germline ends. This CDR3 contains 13 residues. The CDR3 region is CASSPPSSDTQYF. CDR3 nucleotides: TGTGCCAGCTCACCACCTTCGTCCGATACGCAGTATTTT. Based on the CDR3 plus reference TRBV18 and TRBJ2-3, the full variable domain is NAGVMQNPRHLVRRRGQEARLRCSPMKGHSHVYWYRQLPEEGLKFMVYLQKENIIDESGMPKERFSAEFPKEGPSILRIQQVVRGDSAAYFCASSPPSSDTQYFGPGTRLTVL.